Below, one T cell receptor (beta chain) is given with its context. TCRdb's table, derived via immunoSEQ multiplex PCR, lists solely in-frame clones and lacks some. Altogether some 180,000 clones are present, 83% being singletons, with the ten largest covering roughly 1.9%. These data are taken from a study of blood T cell repertoires in COVID-19. The TCR comes from a woman over 75 with acute or convalescent COVID-19. The sample taken for sequencing was peripheral blood.

For the CDR3, the DNA is TGTGCCAGTAGTATTCAGGGCCCCAACTATGGCTACACCTTC. It encodes CASSIQGPNYGYTF. The chain uses TRBV19 and TRBJ1-2, with D tentatively TRBD1 (5 bases). The CDR3 is made up of 14 amino acids. With 3 bases removed from V and 2 bases from J, the gap between germline ends came to 10 bases. Germline CDR1 LNHDA, CDR2 SQIVND (reference sequence).